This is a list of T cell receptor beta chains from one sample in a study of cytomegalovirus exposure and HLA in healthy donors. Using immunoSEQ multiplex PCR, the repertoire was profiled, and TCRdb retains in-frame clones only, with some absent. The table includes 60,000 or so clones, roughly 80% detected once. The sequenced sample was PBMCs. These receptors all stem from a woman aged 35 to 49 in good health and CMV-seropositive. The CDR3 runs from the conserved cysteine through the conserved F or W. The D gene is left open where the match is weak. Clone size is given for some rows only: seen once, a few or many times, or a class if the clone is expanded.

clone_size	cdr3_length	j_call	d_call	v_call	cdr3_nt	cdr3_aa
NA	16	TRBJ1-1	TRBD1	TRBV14	TGTGCCAGCAGCCAAGACAAGGGACAGTTGAACACTGAAGCTTTCTTT	CASSQDKGQLNTEAFF
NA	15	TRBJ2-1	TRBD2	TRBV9	TGTGCCAGCAGCACTCTAGCGGGGGGGCCTAGTGAGCAGTTCTTC	CASSTLAGGPSEQFF
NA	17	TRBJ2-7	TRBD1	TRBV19	TGTGCCAGTAGTACCCACTCATACGGACAGGGGGGGTTCGAGCAGTACTTC	CASSTHSYGQGGFEQYF
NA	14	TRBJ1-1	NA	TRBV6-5	TGTGCCAGCAGTTACTCCGGAGTTCTCACTGAAGCTTTCTTT	CASSYSGVLTEAFF
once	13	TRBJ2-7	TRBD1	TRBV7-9	TGTGCCAGCGCCGGACAGGGCCCCTACGAGCAGTACTTC	CASAGQGPYEQYF
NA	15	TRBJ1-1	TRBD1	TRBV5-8	TGTGCCAGCAGCTGGACCCGATCAGGGGGCAGGGAAGCTTTCTTT	CASSWTRSGGREAFF
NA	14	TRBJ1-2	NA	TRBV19	TGTGCCAGTAGTGAACGGGTACAGCCGGGGGGCTACACCTTC	CASSERVQPGGYTF
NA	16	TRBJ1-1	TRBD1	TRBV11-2	TGTGCCAGCAGCCGATGGGACAGGGACAGTTACACTGAAGCTTTCTTT	CASSRWDRDSYTEAFF
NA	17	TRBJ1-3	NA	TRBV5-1	TGCGCCAGCTCCCTGCCCACAGGGTCGGGCTCTGGAAACACCATATATTTT	CASSLPTGSGSGNTIYF
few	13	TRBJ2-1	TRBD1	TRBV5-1	TGCGCCAGCAGCGCCCACAGGGGTCATGAGCAGTTCTTC	CASSAHRGHEQFF
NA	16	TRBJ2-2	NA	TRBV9	TGTGCCAGCAGCGTACAGGGGGGCGGAGGCATCGGGGAGCTGTTTTTT	CASSVQGGGGIGELFF
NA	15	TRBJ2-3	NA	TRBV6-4	TGTGCCAGCAGCCACGACTTCGGGAGTGCAGATACGCAGTATTTT	CASSHDFGSADTQYF
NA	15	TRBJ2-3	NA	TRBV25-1	TGTGCCAGCAGTGAATTGGGCCAGGGCACAGATACGCAGTATTTT	CASSELGQGTDTQYF
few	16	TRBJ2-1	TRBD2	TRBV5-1	TGCGCCAGCAGCTCCCGACTAGCGGGGTCGGGGAATGAGCAGTTCTTC	CASSSRLAGSGNEQFF
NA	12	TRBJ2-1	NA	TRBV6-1	TGTGCCAGCACCGGGACTCACAATGAGCAGTTCTTC	CASTGTHNEQFF
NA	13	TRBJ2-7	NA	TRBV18	TGTGCCAGCTCAACAGGACAGGCGGGAGAGCAGTACTTC	CASSTGQAGEQYF
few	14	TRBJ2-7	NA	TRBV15	TGTGCCACCAGCAGAGGGAAACAGGGAAACGAGCAGTACTTC	CATSRGKQGNEQYF
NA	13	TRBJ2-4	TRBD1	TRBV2	TGTGCCAGCAGGGACATTGGACAGGGTGGTCAGTACTTC	CASRDIGQGGQYF
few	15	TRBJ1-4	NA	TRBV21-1	TGTGCCAGCAGCAAAGCTGAGGGACAGTCTGAAAAACTGTTTTTT	CASSKAEGQSEKLFF
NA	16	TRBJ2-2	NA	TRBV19	TGTGCCAGTAATCCACAGGGGAGGTCCTACACCGGGGAGCTGTTTTTT	CASNPQGRSYTGELFF
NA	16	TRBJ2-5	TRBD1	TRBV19	TGTGCCAGTAGTCCTGGCGGGGACAGGGTCTCAGAGACCCAGTACTTC	CASSPGGDRVSETQYF
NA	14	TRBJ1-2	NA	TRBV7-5	TGTGCCATCTACCGGGGACAGGAAACCTATGGCTACACCTTC	CAIYRGQETYGYTF
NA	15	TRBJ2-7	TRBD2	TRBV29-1	TGCAGCGTCCAAGAGAGGGGCGGGGGGACCTACGAGCAGTACTTC	CSVQERGGGTYEQYF
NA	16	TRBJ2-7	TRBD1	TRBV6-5	TGTGCCAGCAGTTCAGCCGGGACAGGGAATATCTACGAGCAGTACTTC	CASSSAGTGNIYEQYF
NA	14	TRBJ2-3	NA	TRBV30	TGTGCCTGGACCAGGACTTACTTCACAGATACGCAGTATTTT	CAWTRTYFTDTQYF
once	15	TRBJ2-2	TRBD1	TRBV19	TGTGCCAGTAGTCTCCGGACAGGGGCGCCCGGGGAGCTGTTTTTT	CASSLRTGAPGELFF
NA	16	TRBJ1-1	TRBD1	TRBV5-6	TGTGCCAGCAGCTTGGCCGACAGGGGGCGAAACACTGAAGCTTTCTTT	CASSLADRGRNTEAFF
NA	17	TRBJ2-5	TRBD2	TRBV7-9	TGTGCCAGCAGCTCGGGACTAGCGGGGGATAGGTTAGAGACCCAGTACTTC	CASSSGLAGDRLETQYF
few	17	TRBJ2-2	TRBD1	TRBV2	TGTGCCAGCAGTGACCCGCCGGGACAGGTTCTCACCGGGGAGCTGTTTTTT	CASSDPPGQVLTGELFF
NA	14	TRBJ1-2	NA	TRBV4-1	TGCGCCAGCAGCCAAGTATCCCCAGTCTATGGCTACACCTTC	CASSQVSPVYGYTF
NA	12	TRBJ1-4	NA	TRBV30	TGTGCCTGGAGTTTGGGGGGTGAAAAACTGTTTTTT	CAWSLGGEKLFF
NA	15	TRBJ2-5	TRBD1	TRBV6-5	TGTGCCAGCAGCACGGGACAGGGGTTCGAAGAGACCCAGTACTTC	CASSTGQGFEETQYF
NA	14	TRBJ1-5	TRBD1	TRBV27	TGTGCCAGCAGAACCGGACAGGGTAGTCAGCCCCAGCATTTT	CASRTGQGSQPQHF
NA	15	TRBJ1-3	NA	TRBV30	TGTGCCTGGAGTTTACGGACAGACTCTGGAAACACCATATATTTT	CAWSLRTDSGNTIYF
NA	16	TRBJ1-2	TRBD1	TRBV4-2	TGTGCCAGCAGCCCCCGCAGGGGGCGCGTCGGCTATGGCTACACCTTC	CASSPRRGRVGYGYTF
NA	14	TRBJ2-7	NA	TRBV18	TGTGCCAGCTCACCTTCTCCGGGGACCTACGAGCAGTACTTC	CASSPSPGTYEQYF
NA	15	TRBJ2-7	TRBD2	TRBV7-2	TGTGCCAGCAGCCTAGAGACTAGCGGGCCCTACGAGCAGTACTTC	CASSLETSGPYEQYF
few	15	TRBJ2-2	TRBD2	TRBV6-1	TGTGCCAGCAGTTTACTAGCGGGGGACACCGGGGAGCTGTTTTTT	CASSLLAGDTGELFF
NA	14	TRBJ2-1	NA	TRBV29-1	TGCAGCGTTGAAGGGGGAGGGGGGTGGAATGAGCAGTTCTTC	CSVEGGGGWNEQFF
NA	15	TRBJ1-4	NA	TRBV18	TGTGCCAGCTCACCACCGGGCAGGTTAGGAGAAAAACTGTTTTTT	CASSPPGRLGEKLFF
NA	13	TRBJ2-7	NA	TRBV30	TGTGCCTGGAGTGTGGCAGGGTGGTACGAGCAGTACTTC	CAWSVAGWYEQYF
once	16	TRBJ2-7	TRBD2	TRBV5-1	TGCGCCAGCAGCGGACCAATAGCGGGGGTCGCCTACGAGCAGTACTTC	CASSGPIAGVAYEQYF
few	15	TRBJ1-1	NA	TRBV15	TGTGCCACCAGCAGAGATGGACAATTGAACACTGAAGCTTTCTTT	CATSRDGQLNTEAFF
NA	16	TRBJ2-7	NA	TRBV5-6	TGTGCCAGCAGCACATTAGGTGACAGTGTCCTCTACGAGCAGTACTTC	CASSTLGDSVLYEQYF
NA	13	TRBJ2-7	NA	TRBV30	TGTGCCTGGAGTCCCCGGCGGGGCTTGGAGCAGTACTTC	CAWSPRRGLEQYF
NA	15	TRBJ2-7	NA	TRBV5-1	TGCGCCAGCAGCTTGGGTGCGGACAGCTCCTACGAGCAGTACTTC	CASSLGADSSYEQYF
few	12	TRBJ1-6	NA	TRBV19	TGTGCCAGTAGTATCAGAAATTCACCCCTCCACTTT	CASSIRNSPLHF
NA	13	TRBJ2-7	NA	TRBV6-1	TGTGCCAGCTGTAGCCCAGGGGCGTACGAGCAGTACTTC	CASCSPGAYEQYF